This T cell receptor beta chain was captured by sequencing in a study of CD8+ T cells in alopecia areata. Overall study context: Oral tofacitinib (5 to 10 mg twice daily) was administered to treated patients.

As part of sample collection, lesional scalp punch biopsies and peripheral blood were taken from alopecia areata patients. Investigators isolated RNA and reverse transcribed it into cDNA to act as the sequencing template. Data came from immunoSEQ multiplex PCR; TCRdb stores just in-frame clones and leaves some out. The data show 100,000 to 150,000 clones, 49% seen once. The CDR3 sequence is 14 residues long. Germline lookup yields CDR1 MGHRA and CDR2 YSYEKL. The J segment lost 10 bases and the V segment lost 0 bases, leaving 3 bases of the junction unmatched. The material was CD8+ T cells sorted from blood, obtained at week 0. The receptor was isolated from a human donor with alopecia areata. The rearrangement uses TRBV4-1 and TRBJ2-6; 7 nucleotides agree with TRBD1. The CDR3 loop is CASSQDQGENVLTF. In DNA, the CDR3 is TGCGCCAGCAGCCAAGATCAGGGGGAAAACGTCCTGACTTTC.